The text below deals with one T cell receptor (beta chain). As yet, its antigen is unknown. The sample belongs to a study of graft-versus-host responses after intestinal transplantation. The overall study: Recipients across the board were started on anti-thymocyte globulin induction, then kept on tacrolimus and steroids for about 3 years. General study points: GvH clone levels peaked in circulation, and this peak was associated with early post-transplant HvG declines.

This CDR3 has 14 amino acids. Trimming removed 0 bases from V and 3 bases from J, with 7 bases in between. Germline assignment: CDR1 SEHNR and CDR2 FQNEAQ (reference sequence). Generated by immunoSEQ multiplex PCR, the TCRdb table keeps only in-frame clones and is missing some. The profile covers around 110,000 clones, with about nine tenths appearing a single time and around 0.76% taken by the ten largest. The source was unstimulated CD4+ T cells sorted from spleen or lymph node cells, collected before transplant. J is TRBJ2-3 and V is TRBV7-9; D uncertain. This receptor was identified in a human donor who was the organ donor for an intestinal transplant. The CDR3 here is CASSLAPQTDTQYF. CDR3 in DNA: TGTGCCAGCAGCTTAGCCCCACAAACAGATACGCAGTATTTT.